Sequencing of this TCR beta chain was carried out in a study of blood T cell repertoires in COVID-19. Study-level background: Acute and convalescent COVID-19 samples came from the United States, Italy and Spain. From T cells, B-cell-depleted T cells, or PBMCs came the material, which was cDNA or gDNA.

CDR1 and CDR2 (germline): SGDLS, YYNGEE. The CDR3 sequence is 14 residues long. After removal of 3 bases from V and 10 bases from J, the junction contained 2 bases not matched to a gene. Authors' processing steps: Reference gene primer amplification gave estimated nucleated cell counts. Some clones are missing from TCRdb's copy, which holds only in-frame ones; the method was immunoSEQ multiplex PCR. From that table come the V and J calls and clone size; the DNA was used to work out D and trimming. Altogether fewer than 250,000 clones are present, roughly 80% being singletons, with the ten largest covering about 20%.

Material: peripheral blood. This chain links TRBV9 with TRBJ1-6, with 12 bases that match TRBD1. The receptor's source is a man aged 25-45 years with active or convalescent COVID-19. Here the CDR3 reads CASSEGTGGSPLHF. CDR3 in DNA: TGTGCCAGCAGCGAAGGGACAGGGGGCTCACCCCTCCACTTT.